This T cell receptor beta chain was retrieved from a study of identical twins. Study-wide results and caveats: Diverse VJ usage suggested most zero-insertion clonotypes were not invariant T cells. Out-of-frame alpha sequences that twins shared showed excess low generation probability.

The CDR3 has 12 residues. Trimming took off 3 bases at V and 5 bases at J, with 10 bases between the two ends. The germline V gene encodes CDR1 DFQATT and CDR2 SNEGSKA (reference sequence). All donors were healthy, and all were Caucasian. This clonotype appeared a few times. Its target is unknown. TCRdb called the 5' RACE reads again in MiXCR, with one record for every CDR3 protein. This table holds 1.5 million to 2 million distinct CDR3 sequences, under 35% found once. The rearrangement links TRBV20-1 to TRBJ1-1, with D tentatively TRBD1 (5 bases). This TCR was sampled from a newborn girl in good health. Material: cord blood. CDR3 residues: CSASSGMTEAFF. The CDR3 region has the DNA TGCAGTGCTAGTTCAGGGATGACTGAAGCTTTCTTT.